Listed below are T cell receptor beta chains from one sample, sequenced in a study of control samples from healthy donors and cancer patients. Assay used: immunoSEQ multiplex PCR; TCRdb lists only in-frame clones, some missing. The sample has 150,000 to 190,000 clones, over 85% seen once. Sample: blood. The receptors stem from a man aged 50 to 59 in good health. Both conserved end residues are part of each CDR3. A D gene is named only where the DNA matches it firmly. Rows may omit the clone size; those that give it use once, few, many or a size class.

d_gene: TRBD2; abundance: NA; v_gene: TRBV12-3/TRBV12-4; j_gene: TRBJ2-7; CDR3aa: CASSFREGREQYF; CDR3nt: TGTGCCAGCAGTTTCCGGGAGGGCCGCGAGCAGTACTTC
d_gene: NA; abundance: NA; v_gene: TRBV5-1; j_gene: TRBJ2-7; CDR3aa: CASSLGGATYYEQYF; CDR3nt: TGCGCCAGCAGCTTGGGCGGGGCCACTTACTACGAGCAGTACTTC
d_gene: TRBD1; abundance: NA; v_gene: TRBV28; j_gene: TRBJ1-5; CDR3aa: CASTTGQVNQPQHF; CDR3nt: TGTGCCAGCACCACCGGACAGGTAAATCAGCCCCAGCATTTT
d_gene: TRBD1; abundance: NA; v_gene: TRBV10-3; j_gene: TRBJ1-2; CDR3aa: CAISADRGHGYTF; CDR3nt: TGTGCCATCAGTGCGGACAGGGGGCATGGCTACACCTTC
d_gene: TRBD2; abundance: NA; v_gene: TRBV28; j_gene: TRBJ2-7; CDR3aa: CASRRAGAIAYEQYF; CDR3nt: TGTGCCAGCAGGCGCGCGGGAGCTATCGCCTACGAGCAGTACTTC
d_gene: NA; abundance: NA; v_gene: TRBV7-3; j_gene: TRBJ1-1; CDR3aa: CASSKNRETEAFF; CDR3nt: TGTGCCAGCAGCAAGAACAGGGAAACTGAAGCTTTCTTT
d_gene: NA; abundance: NA; v_gene: TRBV4-2; j_gene: TRBJ1-6; CDR3aa: CASSQEGRNSPLHF; CDR3nt: TGTGCCAGCAGCCAAGAGGGAAGAAATTCACCCCTCCACTTT
d_gene: TRBD1; abundance: once; v_gene: TRBV24-1; j_gene: TRBJ2-1; CDR3aa: CATSDQRQGNEQFF; CDR3nt: TGTGCCACCAGTGATCAAAGACAGGGGAATGAGCAGTTCTTC
d_gene: NA; abundance: medium-sized; v_gene: TRBV27; j_gene: TRBJ2-1; CDR3aa: CASSPSTGGGFDEQFF; CDR3nt: TGTGCCAGCAGTCCCTCGACAGGAGGGGGTTTTGATGAGCAGTTCTTC
d_gene: TRBD1; abundance: NA; v_gene: TRBV2; j_gene: TRBJ1-2; CDR3aa: CASKGQALANYGYTF; CDR3nt: TGTGCCAGCAAGGGACAGGCGTTAGCTAACTATGGCTACACCTTC
d_gene: TRBD1; abundance: NA; v_gene: TRBV19; j_gene: TRBJ2-7; CDR3aa: CASRGQGVRGTYEQYF; CDR3nt: TGTGCCAGTAGGGGACAGGGGGTACGGGGGACCTACGAGCAGTACTTC
d_gene: NA; abundance: NA; v_gene: TRBV25-1; j_gene: TRBJ1-2; CDR3aa: CASSEVVNYGYTF; CDR3nt: TGTGCCAGCAGTGAGGTTGTAAACTATGGCTACACCTTC
d_gene: NA; abundance: NA; v_gene: TRBV28; j_gene: TRBJ1-2; CDR3aa: CASKSEQANYGYTF; CDR3nt: TGTGCCAGCAAGTCGGAACAGGCTAACTATGGCTACACCTTC
d_gene: NA; abundance: NA; v_gene: TRBV28; j_gene: TRBJ1-2; CDR3aa: CASSFPGNYGYTF; CDR3nt: TGTGCCAGCAGTTTTCCAGGGAACTATGGCTACACCTTC
d_gene: NA; abundance: NA; v_gene: TRBV12-3/TRBV12-4; j_gene: TRBJ1-2; CDR3aa: CASSLGSNYGYTF; CDR3nt: TGTGCCAGCAGTTTGGGCAGTAACTATGGCTACACCTTC
d_gene: NA; abundance: NA; v_gene: TRBV5-1; j_gene: TRBJ2-4; CDR3aa: CASSSVGYIAKNIQYF; CDR3nt: TGCGCCAGCAGCTCGGTAGGATACATAGCCAAAAACATTCAGTACTTC
d_gene: TRBD2; abundance: NA; v_gene: TRBV9; j_gene: TRBJ2-1; CDR3aa: CASSVAASGSYEQFF; CDR3nt: TGTGCCAGCAGCGTAGCGGCTAGCGGGAGCTATGAGCAGTTCTTC
d_gene: NA; abundance: NA; v_gene: TRBV6-5; j_gene: TRBJ2-1; CDR3aa: CASSSTIATWNEQFF; CDR3nt: TGTGCCAGCAGTTCTACGATCGCGACTTGGAATGAGCAGTTCTTC
d_gene: TRBD1; abundance: NA; v_gene: TRBV10-3; j_gene: TRBJ2-7; CDR3aa: CAISEQGPGYEQYF; CDR3nt: TGTGCCATCAGTGAACAGGGGCCAGGGTACGAGCAGTACTTC
d_gene: TRBD2; abundance: NA; v_gene: TRBV5-1; j_gene: TRBJ2-6; CDR3aa: CASSSFTSGLAGAGANVLTF; CDR3nt: TGCGCCAGCAGCTCGTTCACTTCGGGACTAGCGGGAGCTGGGGCCAACGTCCTGACTTTC
d_gene: TRBD1; abundance: NA; v_gene: TRBV6-1; j_gene: TRBJ2-1; CDR3aa: CASSDTQGAVYNEQFF; CDR3nt: TGTGCCAGCAGTGATACACAGGGGGCGGTTTACAATGAGCAGTTCTTC
d_gene: NA; abundance: once; v_gene: TRBV19; j_gene: TRBJ2-7; CDR3aa: CASSASSAGNGEQYF; CDR3nt: TGTGCCAGTAGTGCCTCCTCGGCAGGGAACGGCGAGCAGTACTTC
d_gene: NA; abundance: NA; v_gene: TRBV6-1; j_gene: TRBJ2-7; CDR3aa: CASSEFPGARSYEQYF; CDR3nt: TGTGCCAGCAGTGAATTTCCAGGGGCTCGGTCCTACGAGCAGTACTTC
d_gene: TRBD2; abundance: NA; v_gene: TRBV12-5; j_gene: TRBJ2-1; CDR3aa: CASSLAGSYNEQFF; CDR3nt: TGTGCCTCTTCCCTAGCGGGGTCCTACAATGAGCAGTTCTTC
d_gene: NA; abundance: NA; v_gene: TRBV5-6; j_gene: TRBJ2-3; CDR3aa: CASSFGGADTQYF; CDR3nt: TGTGCCAGCAGCTTCGGAGGCGCCGATACGCAGTATTTT
d_gene: NA; abundance: NA; v_gene: TRBV5-1; j_gene: TRBJ1-1; CDR3aa: CASSLPGLNTEAFF; CDR3nt: TGCGCCAGCAGCTTGCCGGGACTCAACACTGAAGCTTTCTTT
d_gene: TRBD2; abundance: NA; v_gene: TRBV5-1; j_gene: TRBJ2-3; CDR3aa: CASSRTSGSLRQDTQYF; CDR3nt: TGCGCCAGCAGTCGGACTAGCGGGAGCCTACGACAGGATACGCAGTATTTT
d_gene: NA; abundance: NA; v_gene: TRBV10-2; j_gene: TRBJ2-7; CDR3aa: CASSSGYEQYF; CDR3nt: TGCGCCAGCAGTAGCGGCTACGAGCAGTACTTC
d_gene: NA; abundance: once; v_gene: TRBV5-6; j_gene: TRBJ1-3; CDR3aa: CASSLNFGQSSGNTIYF; CDR3nt: TGTGCCAGCAGTTTAAACTTTGGACAGAGCTCTGGAAACACCATATATTTT
d_gene: TRBD2; abundance: NA; v_gene: TRBV10-3; j_gene: TRBJ2-5; CDR3aa: CAIRGGLTSGSETQYF; CDR3nt: TGTGCCATCAGAGGGGGTTTGACTAGCGGATCGGAGACCCAGTACTTC
d_gene: TRBD1; abundance: few; v_gene: TRBV5-3; j_gene: TRBJ1-5; CDR3aa: CARRAPRQGYSNQPQHF; CDR3nt: TGTGCCAGAAGAGCCCCTCGACAGGGGTATAGCAATCAGCCCCAGCATTTT
d_gene: NA; abundance: NA; v_gene: TRBV10-1; j_gene: TRBJ2-3; CDR3aa: CASKSNSQTDTQYF; CDR3nt: TGCGCCAGCAAATCAAACTCACAAACAGATACGCAGTATTTT
d_gene: NA; abundance: NA; v_gene: TRBV19; j_gene: TRBJ2-3; CDR3aa: CASSPTRTVADTQYF; CDR3nt: TGTGCCAGTAGTCCGACTCGCACGGTCGCAGATACGCAGTATTTT
d_gene: NA; abundance: once; v_gene: TRBV4-1; j_gene: TRBJ2-7; CDR3aa: CASSPRTDPSYEQYF; CDR3nt: TGCGCCAGCAGCCCCCGGACAGACCCTTCCTACGAGCAGTACTTC
d_gene: TRBD2; abundance: NA; v_gene: TRBV19; j_gene: TRBJ2-7; CDR3aa: CASGISGAGSYEQYF; CDR3nt: TGTGCCAGTGGGATTAGCGGGGCCGGTTCCTACGAGCAGTACTTC
d_gene: TRBD2; abundance: NA; v_gene: TRBV13; j_gene: TRBJ2-1; CDR3aa: CASSSDPPLAGGGNEQFF; CDR3nt: TGTGCCAGCAGCTCCGACCCCCCGCTAGCGGGAGGTGGAAATGAGCAGTTCTTC
d_gene: TRBD2; abundance: NA; v_gene: TRBV5-1; j_gene: TRBJ2-1; CDR3aa: CASSFSGSSYNEQFF; CDR3nt: TGCGCCAGCAGCTTTAGCGGGAGCTCCTACAATGAGCAGTTCTTC
d_gene: TRBD1; abundance: NA; v_gene: TRBV6-5; j_gene: TRBJ2-7; CDR3aa: CASSTGQGDGSEQYF; CDR3nt: TGTGCCAGCAGTACGGGACAGGGGGACGGATCAGAGCAGTACTTC
d_gene: TRBD1; abundance: NA; v_gene: TRBV3-1/TRBV3-2; j_gene: TRBJ1-5; CDR3aa: CASSQGQGGNQPQHF; CDR3nt: TGTGCCAGCAGCCAAGGACAGGGGGGAAATCAGCCCCAGCATTTT
d_gene: NA; abundance: NA; v_gene: TRBV4-1; j_gene: TRBJ1-1; CDR3aa: CASTSPQEGKAFF; CDR3nt: TGCGCCAGCACCTCTCCGCAGGAGGGGAAAGCTTTCTTT
d_gene: NA; abundance: NA; v_gene: TRBV12-3/TRBV12-4; j_gene: TRBJ2-7; CDR3aa: CASSLRDTGEQYF; CDR3nt: TGTGCCAGCAGTTTAAGGGATACGGGGGAGCAGTACTTC
d_gene: TRBD2; abundance: NA; v_gene: TRBV10-3; j_gene: TRBJ2-7; CDR3aa: CAIRSAGVGSYEQYF; CDR3nt: TGTGCCATCAGGTCCGCGGGAGTCGGGTCTTACGAGCAGTACTTC
d_gene: TRBD1; abundance: NA; v_gene: TRBV10-3; j_gene: TRBJ2-5; CDR3aa: CAISDGQAQETQYF; CDR3nt: TGTGCCATCAGTGATGGACAGGCTCAAGAGACCCAGTACTTC
d_gene: TRBD2; abundance: once; v_gene: TRBV28; j_gene: TRBJ2-5; CDR3aa: CASSARLAGGRETQYF; CDR3nt: TGTGCCAGCAGTGCGCGACTAGCGGGAGGTAGAGAGACCCAGTACTTC
d_gene: TRBD1; abundance: few; v_gene: TRBV15; j_gene: TRBJ1-5; CDR3aa: CATRTLGMKTGQNQPQHF; CDR3nt: TGTGCCACCAGGACCCTAGGGATGAAGACAGGGCAAAATCAGCCCCAGCATTTT
d_gene: TRBD1; abundance: NA; v_gene: TRBV9; j_gene: TRBJ1-1; CDR3aa: CASSVNQGATTEAFF; CDR3nt: TGTGCCAGCAGCGTAAACCAGGGGGCTACCACTGAAGCTTTCTTT
d_gene: TRBD2; abundance: NA; v_gene: TRBV10-1; j_gene: TRBJ2-1; CDR3aa: CASSGGGNEQFF; CDR3nt: TGCGCCAGCAGTGGGGGGGGAAATGAGCAGTTCTTC
d_gene: TRBD2; abundance: NA; v_gene: TRBV2; j_gene: TRBJ2-7; CDR3aa: CASSDTSGSSEQYF; CDR3nt: TGTGCCAGCAGTGATACTAGCGGGAGCTCCGAGCAGTACTTC
d_gene: NA; abundance: NA; v_gene: TRBV10-1; j_gene: TRBJ2-3; CDR3aa: CASSRLGEVTDTQYF; CDR3nt: TGCGCCAGCAGTCGACTAGGAGAGGTCACAGATACGCAGTATTTT
d_gene: NA; abundance: NA; v_gene: TRBV9; j_gene: TRBJ2-7; CDR3aa: CASSVGGSYEQYF; CDR3nt: TGTGCCAGCAGCGTAGGGGGGAGCTACGAGCAGTACTTC
d_gene: NA; abundance: NA; v_gene: TRBV5-8; j_gene: TRBJ2-6; CDR3aa: CASSLFLGQSSGANVLTF; CDR3nt: TGTGCCAGCAGCTTGTTTTTAGGACAGAGCTCTGGGGCCAACGTCCTGACTTTC
d_gene: NA; abundance: NA; v_gene: TRBV7-9; j_gene: TRBJ2-7; CDR3aa: CASSLAGAGWEQYF; CDR3nt: TGTGCCAGCAGCTTAGCGGGGGCGGGCTGGGAGCAGTACTTC
d_gene: TRBD1; abundance: NA; v_gene: TRBV6-5; j_gene: TRBJ1-3; CDR3aa: CASQGTGSGNTIYF; CDR3nt: TGTGCCAGCCAGGGGACAGGGTCCGGAAACACCATATATTTT
d_gene: TRBD1; abundance: NA; v_gene: TRBV24-1; j_gene: TRBJ1-2; CDR3aa: CATSDSGQGVYGYTF; CDR3nt: TGTGCCACCAGTGATAGCGGACAGGGGGTTTATGGCTACACCTTC
d_gene: TRBD1; abundance: NA; v_gene: TRBV10-2; j_gene: TRBJ2-7; CDR3aa: CASNPGTASYEQYF; CDR3nt: TGCGCCAGCAACCCTGGGACAGCGTCCTACGAGCAGTACTTC